A single sample is the source of the 26 T cell receptor beta chains below, sequenced in a study of siplizumab effects on memory and regulatory T cells. Method: immunoSEQ multiplex PCR; TCRdb's copy keeps in-frame clones and lacks some. The table lists 90,000 to 110,000 clones, 90% to 95% of them singletons. Sequenced sample: Tregs sorted from blood. The receptors were gathered from a human donor in good health.

The genes are TRBV7-9 and TRBJ1-3; TRBD1 agrees at 9 bases. CDR3 length: 15 residues. Per germline, CDR1 SEHNR and CDR2 FQNEAQ (reference sequence). Germline trimming cut 5 bases from V and 3 bases from J; bases unmatched to any gene: 5. CDR3 in amino acids: CASSTDRGSGNTIYF. Here the CDR3 DNA reads TGTGCCAGCAGCACGGACAGGGGAAGTGGAAACACCATATATTTT.

This rearrangement joins TRBV19 to TRBJ2-3; D ambiguous. CDR1 LNHDA and CDR2 SQIVND come from the germline V gene (reference sequence). This CDR3 is built from 14 residues. V lost 2 bases and J 2 bases, leaving 8 bases between the germline ends. Here the CDR3 reads CASSINRPTDTQYF. In DNA, the CDR3 is TGTGCCAGTAGTATAAACAGACCCACAGATACGCAGTATTTT.

This rearrangement joins TRBV21-1 to TRBJ2-5; TRBD1, the table's D call, lacks a check against the DNA. TRBV21-1 counts as a pseudogene. The CDR3 extends over 14 amino acids. CDR3 in amino acids: CASSSDRGPETQYF. The CDR3 region has the DNA TGTGCCAGCAGCTCTGACAGGGGGCCAGAGACCCAGTACTTC.

Here the CDR3 DNA reads TGTGCCAGCAGCTTACAGGGGTGGGGCTACACCTTC. Residues: CASSLQGWGYTF. V and J are TRBV2 and TRBJ1-2; 7 bases are a match to TRBD1. Germline assignment: CDR1 SNHLY and CDR2 FYNNEI. V was pared by 6 bases and J by 8 bases, with 6 bases of the junction left unmatched. The CDR3 spans 12 residues. The full variable domain, in which reference TRBV2 and TRBJ1-2 provide the parts outside the CDR3, is EPEVTQTPSHQVTQMGQEVILRCVPISNHLYFYWYRQILGQKVEFLVSFYNNEISEKSEIFDDQFSVERPDGSNFTLKIRSTKLEDSAMYFCASSLQGWGYTFGSGTRLTVV.

The DNA of the CDR3 is TGTGCCAGCAGTTACCTCCGGGGCCGGAATTCACCCCTCCACTTT. It specifies CASSYLRGRNSPLHF. V is TRBV6-5 and J is TRBJ1-6; possible D gene TRBD1, 5 bases. The V gene lost 2 bases and the J gene lost 7 bases, with 12 bases spanning the gap. The CDR3 sequence is 15 residues long. Per the germline V gene, CDR1 is MNHEY and CDR2 is SVGAGI.

V gene TRBV19 combines with J gene TRBJ2-5; tentative D call: TRBD2 (5 bases). This CDR3 has 16 amino acids. Trimming left V 5 bases short and J 5 bases short, with 21 bases between. Germline V gene data show CDR1 as LNHDA and CDR2 as SQIVND (reference sequence). The CDR3 spells CASSFGLIQNRETQYF. The CDR3 DNA sequence: TGTGCCAGTAGTTTTGGACTTATCCAAAACCGGGAGACCCAGTACTTC.

The J gene is TRBJ2-3, the V gene TRBV6-5; D perhaps matches TRBD2 (5 bases). V lost 5 bases and J lost 5, with 11 bases in between. This CDR3 is 13 amino acids long. The germline V gene has CDR1 MNHEY and CDR2 SVGAGI. In DNA form, the CDR3 reads TGTGCCAGCAGTCAACAACGGGAAGATACGCAGTATTTT. Protein: CASSQQREDTQYF.

The chain is built from TRBV14 and TRBJ2-1; D is unclear. CDR3 length equals 16 residues. Germline CDR1 SGHDN, CDR2 FVKESK. V lost 2 bases, J lost 2 bases, and 13 bases lay in between. The CDR3 here is CASSQNQVAAYNEQFF. CDR3 coding DNA: TGTGCCAGCAGCCAAAACCAGGTTGCGGCCTACAATGAGCAGTTCTTC.

The V call is TRBV5-1, the J call TRBJ1-4; TRBD1 agrees at 7 bases. CDR3 size: 14 residues. The germline V gene encodes CDR1 SGHRS and CDR2 YFSETQ. Germline trimming cut 2 bases from V and 7 bases from J; bases unmatched to any gene: 5. CDR3 sequence (DNA): TGCGCCAGCAGCTTCCGACAGGGAGTTGAAAAACTGTTTTTT. Encoded protein: CASSFRQGVEKLFF.

The chain links TRBV2 to TRBJ2-1, with D unresolved. Germline lookup yields CDR1 SNHLY and CDR2 FYNNEI. V was shortened by 7 bases and J by 4 bases, with 14 bases between the two germline ends. The length of the CDR3 is 14 residues. CDR3 bases: TGTGCCAGCATTTCCGACGCCGGGTACAATGAGCAGTTCTTC. Translation gives CASISDAGYNEQFF.

The rearrangement joins TRBV6-6 to TRBJ1-1, with a possible D match to TRBD1 (5 bases). CDR1 and CDR2 (germline): MNHNY, SVGAGI (reference sequence). This CDR3 is 14 amino acids long. V was trimmed by 0 bases and J by 6 bases, leaving 11 bases between them. As DNA, the CDR3 is TGTGCCAGCAGTTACTCGATTGGGGGGTCTGAAGCTTTCTTT. Amino acids: CASSYSIGGSEAFF.

This sequence joins TRBV6-5 and TRBJ1-3; D unclear. Germline lookup yields CDR1 MNHEY and CDR2 SVGAGI. This CDR3 has 15 residues. Trimming took 3 bases from V and 0 from J, leaving 9 bases between them. CDR3 amino acids: CASSYTAFSGNTIYF. CDR3 nucleotides: TGTGCCAGCAGTTATACGGCTTTCTCTGGAAACACCATATATTTT.

This clone was seen once. V and J are TRBV28 and TRBJ1-5; D uncertain. The CDR3 has 12 amino acids. Germline-derived CDR1 and CDR2 are MDHEN and SYDVKM. Trimming cost V 3 bases and J 5 bases, with 5 bases left between them. CDR3 region: CASSFLHQPQHF. The CDR3 DNA sequence: TGTGCCAGCAGTTTCTTACATCAGCCCCAGCATTTT.

The chain employs TRBV29-1 and TRBJ2-5; a possible D gene is TRBD1 (5 bases). This CDR3 spans 11 amino acids. Looked up from germline, CDR1 is SQVTM and CDR2 is ANQGSEA. V lost 4 bases to trimming and J lost 5 bases, with 8 bases between them. CDR3 nucleotides: TGCAGCGTTGTACAGGATGAGACCCAGTACTTC. This codes for CSVVQDETQYF.

The chain carries TRBV29-1 and TRBJ2-5, with D uncertain. Between the trimmed V and J ends, which lost 7 bases and 2 bases, there was a span of 20 bases. Germline CDR1 is SQVTM and CDR2 is ANQGSEA. The CDR3 spans 15 residues. The CDR3 spells CSALAAAGFQETQYF. The CDR3 DNA reads as TGCAGCGCCCTGGCCGCAGCCGGGTTTCAAGAGACCCAGTACTTC.

The chain carries TRBV15 and TRBJ2-3, with D hard to call. The germline V and J ends were trimmed by 0 bases and 2 bases, with 9 bases remaining between them. The V gene's germline CDR1 is LNHNV and CDR2 YYDKDF (reference sequence). CDR3 length: 15 residues. CDR3 sequence reads: CATSRDGGNTDTQYF. For the CDR3, the DNA is TGTGCCACCAGCAGAGACGGTGGGAACACAGATACGCAGTATTTT.

The rearrangement uses TRBV9 and TRBJ2-7, with 11 nucleotides matching TRBD2. The J segment lost 5 bases and the V segment lost 1 base, leaving 14 bases of the junction unmatched. The germline V gene has CDR1 SGDLS and CDR2 YYNGEE. This CDR3 has 18 amino acids. The CDR3 spells CASSVKAGLAGGLDEQYF. CDR3 nucleotides: TGTGCCAGCAGCGTAAAAGCAGGGCTAGCGGGAGGTCTGGACGAGCAGTACTTC.

The rearrangement uses TRBV5-6 and TRBJ1-5, with 7 positions matching TRBD1. Germline-derived CDR1 and CDR2 are SGHDT and YYEEEE. The V gene end was trimmed by 2 bases and the J gene end by 0 bases; junction bases not matched to a gene: 8. This CDR3 comprises 17 residues. The DNA for the CDR3 is TGTGCCAGCAGCTTATTCGGGACAGATTATAGCAATCAGCCCCAGCATTTT. This gives the protein CASSLFGTDYSNQPQHF.

The chain couples TRBV2 to TRBJ1-1; D remains ambiguous. CDR1 SNHLY and CDR2 FYNNEI come from the germline V gene. The CDR3 is made up of 15 amino acids. The germline V and J ends were trimmed by 5 bases and 1 base, with 14 bases remaining between them. The CDR3 DNA is TGTGCCAGCAGTACTCGGGAATCCTGGAACACTGAAGCTTTCTTT. It codes for CASSTRESWNTEAFF.

This clone was seen only once. The chain recombines TRBV7-9 with TRBJ1-6; possible D gene TRBD1, 5 bases. Per germline, CDR1 SEHNR and CDR2 FQNEAQ (reference sequence). The CDR3 runs to 13 residues. Trimming shortened V by 2 bases and J by 10 bases, and 9 bases separated the two germline ends. CDR3 sequence: CASSLQGESPLHF. In DNA, the CDR3 is TGTGCCAGCAGCTTACAAGGGGAATCACCCCTCCACTTT.

The rearrangement uses TRBV18 and TRBJ2-5; 11 bases line up with TRBD1. The CDR3 is 15 amino acids. The J segment lost 5 bases and the V segment lost 1 base, leaving 3 bases of the junction unmatched. Germline lookup yields CDR1 KGHSH and CDR2 LQKENI. CDR3 nucleotide sequence: TGTGCCAGCTCACCACGGACAGGGGGCCGGGAGACCCAGTACTTC. Translated: CASSPRTGGRETQYF.

The chain employs TRBV7-9 and TRBJ2-7, with no clear D. From germline, CDR1 is SEHNR and CDR2 FQNEAQ (reference sequence). Trimming removed 2 bases at V and 10 bases at J, with 12 bases between. The CDR3 consists of 12 residues. CDR3: CASSLSTSPQYF. As DNA, the CDR3 is TGTGCCAGCAGCTTATCCACGTCACCACAGTACTTC. Looking up the rest from reference TRBV7-9 and TRBJ2-7 gives the full variable domain: DTGVSQNPRHKITKRGQNVTFRCDPISEHNRLYWYRQTLGQGPEFLTYFQNEAQLEKSRLLSDRFSAERPKGSFSTLEIQRTEQGDSAMYLCASSLSTSPQYFGPGTRLTVT.

The chain recombines TRBV19 with TRBJ1-1; no clear D. The CDR3 extends over 15 amino acids. The germline V gene has CDR1 LNHDA and CDR2 SQIVND (reference sequence). Trimming stripped 1 base from V and 0 bases from J, with 9 bases between. The CDR3 region is CASSIGAGLNTEAFF. The CDR3 bases are TGTGCCAGTAGTATAGGAGCAGGTTTGAACACTGAAGCTTTCTTT.

V gene TRBV5-6 combines with J gene TRBJ1-4; the match to TRBD1 covers 7 bases. The CDR3 spans 16 residues. Germline V gene lookup returns CDR1 SGHDT and CDR2 YYEEEE. V was pared by 4 bases and J by 3 bases, with 9 bases of the junction left unmatched. The CDR3 region has the DNA TGTGCCAGCAGCCATCCCGCCAGGGGGTCTAATGAAAAACTGTTTTTT. It yields the protein CASSHPARGSNEKLFF.

The genes are TRBV19 and TRBJ2-3, with D uncertain. CDR3 length equals 13 residues. Per germline, CDR1 LNHDA and CDR2 SQIVND (reference sequence). V was pared by 0 bases and J by 2 bases, with 3 bases between. CDR3 sequence reads: CASSIELTDTQYF. CDR3 DNA sequence: TGTGCCAGTAGTATAGAACTCACAGATACGCAGTATTTT.

This clone has just one count. V usage is TRBV30 and J usage is TRBJ2-3; no clear D. V lost 0 bases and J lost 3, with 10 bases in between. Germline V gives CDR1 GTSNPN, CDR2 SVGIG (reference sequence). This CDR3 is 14 amino acids long. The CDR3 region is CAWSVRILTDTQYF. The CDR3 region has the DNA TGTGCCTGGAGTGTACGTATTTTGACAGATACGCAGTATTTT.